The 27 T cell receptor beta chains in this list originate from one sample, sequenced in a study of T cells in localized non-small cell lung cancer. Method: immunoSEQ multiplex PCR; TCRdb's copy keeps in-frame clones and lacks some. The sample gives 30,000 or so clones, roughly 87% of which show up once; under 13% is in the top ten. Sequencing used peripheral blood, obtained before any cancer treatment. Receptor source: a woman aged 40 to 75 with stage I lung adenocarcinoma.

This rearrangement joins TRBV7-9 to TRBJ2-3; the D is unclear. The CDR3 contains 11 residues. Germline V CDR1 and CDR2: SEHNR, FQNEAQ (reference sequence). V was shortened by 5 bases and J by 9 bases, with 9 bases between the two germline ends. CDR3 DNA: TGTGCCAGCAGCGAGGACCAGACGCAGTATTTT. This encodes CASSEDQTQYF.

The V gene is TRBV9, the J gene TRBJ1-1; D perhaps matches TRBD1 (6 bases). The CDR3 totals 14 residues. Germline loops: CDR1 SGDLS, CDR2 YYNGEE. Between the trimmed V and J ends, which lost 3 bases and 7 bases, there was a span of 16 bases. Written as DNA, the CDR3 is TGTGCCAGCAGCGGCGGTGGGACAACGTTTGAAGCTTTCTTT. It is translated as CASSGGGTTFEAFF. Full variable domain (outside the CDR3, taken from reference TRBV9 and TRBJ1-1): DSGVTQTPKHLITATGQRVTLRCSPRSGDLSVYWYQQSLDQGLQFLIQYYNGEERAKGNILERFSAQQFPDLHSELNLSSLELGDSALYFCASSGGGTTFEAFFGQGTRLTVV.

The chain carries TRBV6-5 and TRBJ2-5, with D possibly being TRBD2 (6 bases). V lost 5 bases and J 2 bases, leaving 15 bases between the germline ends. Germline V gives CDR1 MNHEY, CDR2 SVGAGI. This CDR3 comprises 15 residues. CDR3 DNA: TGTGCCAGCAGTCCTCTGATAGGGAGGCAAGAGACCCAGTACTTC. This codes for CASSPLIGRQETQYF.

By its share, this clone is medium-sized. This chain connects TRBV7-9 to TRBJ2-7; 9 nucleotides align to TRBD1. The CDR3 contains 13 residues. The V segment lost 4 bases and the J segment 6 bases; nucleotides outside the gene matches: 4. CDR1 and CDR2 from the germline V gene are SEHNR and FQNEAQ (reference sequence). CDR3 coding DNA: TGTGCCAGCAGCTCGACAGGGGGAGGCGAGCAGTACTTC. Protein: CASSSTGGGEQYF.

This rearrangement joins TRBV11-2 to TRBJ1-1; possibly TRBD1 for D (5 bases). Germline-derived CDR1 and CDR2 are SGHAT and FQNNGV. The V gene lost 4 bases and the J gene lost 4 bases, with 7 bases spanning the gap. This CDR3 has 12 residues. The CDR3 DNA follows: TGTGCCAGCAGCTACGGGGGCACTGAAGCTTTCTTT. Amino acids: CASSYGGTEAFF.

The rearrangement joins TRBV28 to TRBJ2-7; no clear D. The germline V gene encodes CDR1 MDHEN and CDR2 SYDVKM. CDR3 size: 12 residues. With 6 bases removed from V and 5 bases from J, the gap between germline ends came to 11 bases. CDR3 loop: CASSPLGDEQYF. Here the CDR3 DNA reads TGTGCCAGCAGCCCCCTCGGCGACGAGCAGTACTTC.

The V call is TRBV9, the J call TRBJ2-3; 11 bases map to TRBD2. Germline trimming cut 4 bases from V and 3 bases from J; bases unmatched to any gene: 10. Germline CDR1 is SGDLS and CDR2 is YYNGEE. The CDR3 is 17 residues long. For the CDR3, the DNA is TGTGCCAGCAGCCCAGAAGTAACTAGCGGGAGAACAGATACGCAGTATTTT. Translated, it gives CASSPEVTSGRTDTQYF.

The genes are TRBV27 and TRBJ2-7, with D maybe TRBD1 (5 bases). V was shortened by 5 bases and J by 4 bases, with 15 bases between the two germline ends. This CDR3 has 14 amino acids. Germline V gene data show CDR1 as MNHEY and CDR2 as SMNVEV (reference sequence). The CDR3 DNA is TGTGCCAGCAGTCTCTTCTTGGGGCATTACGAGCAGTACTTC. Protein: CASSLFLGHYEQYF.

The chain combines TRBV7-9 with TRBJ1-1; D not resolved. This CDR3 comprises 13 residues. The germline CDR1 and CDR2 sequences are SEHNR and FQNEAQ (reference sequence). Trimming left V 5 bases short and J 11 bases short, with 18 bases between. CDR3 loop: CASSPAGGPRAFF. The CDR3 DNA sequence: TGTGCCAGCAGCCCCGCGGGCGGTCCTAGGGCTTTCTTT.

The rearrangement uses TRBV11-2 and TRBJ2-1, with no clear D. This CDR3 has 14 residues. CDR1 and CDR2 from the germline V gene are SGHAT and FQNNGV. V dropped 5 bases and J dropped 5 bases, with 13 bases sitting between them. The chain's CDR3 is CASSLSPENNEQFF. CDR3 DNA sequence: TGTGCCAGCAGCCTGTCCCCCGAGAACAATGAGCAGTTCTTC.

This clone was recorded once. The CDR3 loop reads CASSLEGSSGANVLTF. The DNA of the CDR3 is TGCGCCAGCAGCTTGGAGGGAAGCTCTGGGGCCAACGTCCTGACTTTC. The gene calls are TRBV5-1 and TRBJ2-6; the D is unclear. Trimming removed 0 bases at V and 0 bases at J, with 7 bases between. The CDR3 covers 16 residues. Germline lookup yields CDR1 SGHRS and CDR2 YFSETQ.

The chain recombines TRBV30 with TRBJ2-3; D call uncertain. Trimming stripped 0 bases from V and 6 bases from J, with 10 bases between. Germline values: CDR1 GTSNPN, CDR2 SVGIG (reference sequence). The CDR3 runs to 13 residues. CDR3 in amino acids: CAWSVLPTDTQYF. CDR3 bases: TGTGCCTGGAGTGTACTACCAACGGATACGCAGTATTTT.

The rearrangement links TRBV30 to TRBJ2-1; D might be TRBD2 (6 bases). Trimming removed 2 bases from V and 8 bases from J, with 16 bases in between. This CDR3 has 14 amino acids. Germline V gene data show CDR1 as GTSNPN and CDR2 as SVGIG (reference sequence). The DNA of the CDR3 is TGTGCCTGGAGTACCGGACAAGGGGAGGATGAGCAGTTCTTC. This translates into CAWSTGQGEDEQFF.

The chain is built from TRBV4-1 and TRBJ2-2; a possible D gene is TRBD2 (5 bases). Trimming left V 0 bases short and J 0 bases short, with 11 bases between. Per germline, CDR1 MGHRA and CDR2 YSYEKL. CDR3 length: 17 amino acids. The CDR3 bases are TGCGCCAGCAGCCAAGAGACTATTCGCGCGAACACCGGGGAGCTGTTTTTT. This encodes CASSQETIRANTGELFF.

As regards this clone: One end of the junction varies from germline; a read error may be responsible. The chain combines TRBV5-1 with TRBJ2-3; TRBD1 aligns across 12 bases. The CDR3 has 17 amino acids. CDR1 and CDR2 from the germline V gene are SGHRS and YFSETQ. CDR3 sequence: CASNLAGTGGIGDTQYF. The DNA for the CDR3 is TGCGCCAGCAACTTGGCCGGGACAGGGGGCATTGGAGATACGCAGTATTTT. The complete variable domain, with remaining parts taken from reference TRBV5-1 and TRBJ2-3, reads KAGVTQTPRYLIKTRGQQVTLSCSPISGHRSVSWYQQTPGQGLQFLFEYFSETQRNKGNFPGRFSGRQFSNSRSEMNVSTLELGDSALYLCASNLAGTGGIGDTQYFGPGTRLTVL.

J is TRBJ1-3 and V is TRBV7-8; no clear D gene. The germline V and J ends were trimmed by 1 base and 8 bases, with 6 bases remaining between them. CDR3 length equals 12 residues. Germline CDR1 reads SGHVS; CDR2 reads FQNEAQ. The CDR3 DNA follows: TGTGCCAGCAGCTTAGGAACCGACACCATATATTTT. It is translated as CASSLGTDTIYF.

The genes are TRBV5-5 and TRBJ2-7; TRBD2 matches at 8 bases. V lost 4 bases and J lost 4; bases outside the gene matches: 4. The CDR3 is 13 amino acids. In germline, CDR1 is SGHKS, CDR2 YYEKEE (reference sequence). The CDR3 DNA follows: TGTGCCAGCAGCGGACTAGCTTCGTACGAGCAGTACTTC. It yields the protein CASSGLASYEQYF.

The chain couples TRBV5-1 to TRBJ1-6; no definite D call. V was shortened by 4 bases and J by 3 bases, with 5 bases between the two germline ends. CDR1 is SGHRS, CDR2 YFSETQ, per germline. The CDR3 covers 13 residues. The CDR3 protein is CASSGDYNSPLHF. The CDR3 bases are TGCGCCAGCAGCGGAGACTATAATTCACCCCTCCACTTT.

The chain recombines TRBV27 with TRBJ2-2, with D perhaps TRBD1 (8 bases). This CDR3 spans 16 amino acids. Trimming removed 3 bases at V and 1 base at J, with 12 bases between. Germline V lookup: CDR1 MNHEY, CDR2 SMNVEV (reference sequence). The CDR3 DNA sequence: TGTGCCAGCAGTTTGGGGGGGACAGGGAACACCGGGGAGCTGTTTTTT. Amino acid sequence: CASSLGGTGNTGELFF.

The gene calls are TRBV6-5 and TRBJ2-3; 7 bases are a match to TRBD1. Trimming removed 3 bases from V and 5 bases from J; junction bases left unmatched: 8. CDR3 length: 15 amino acids. Germline V gene data show CDR1 as MNHEY and CDR2 as SVGAGI. CDR3 loop: CASSYFFGDRDTQYF. The CDR3 DNA reads as TGTGCCAGCAGTTATTTCTTTGGGGACAGAGATACGCAGTATTTT.

The rearrangement links TRBV14 to TRBJ2-5, with 9 bases aligning to TRBD1. V trimming: 3 bases; J trimming: 3 bases; junction bases outside the gene matches: 8. The CDR3 contains 16 residues. CDR1 SGHDN and CDR2 FVKESK come from the germline V gene. Here the CDR3 reads CASSQNRGRIEETQYF. The CDR3 DNA sequence: TGTGCCAGCAGCCAGAACAGGGGGCGAATAGAAGAGACCCAGTACTTC.

This rearrangement joins TRBV6-6 to TRBJ1-5, with 7 bases fitting TRBD1. This CDR3 is 15 amino acids long. Germline-derived CDR1 and CDR2 are MNHNY and SVGAGI (reference sequence). The J segment lost 5 bases and the V segment lost 0 bases, leaving 4 bases of the junction unmatched. The DNA of the CDR3 is TGTGCCAGCAGTTACTCTTACAGGGGCGATCAGCCCCAGCATTTT. Translation gives CASSYSYRGDQPQHF.

The gene calls are TRBV7-9 and TRBJ1-1; TRBD1 might be the D (6 bases). The CDR3 is made up of 15 amino acids. The V end lost 1 base, the J end lost 4 bases, and 13 bases lay between the germline ends. The germline V gene has CDR1 SEHNR and CDR2 FQNEAQ (reference sequence). The CDR3 DNA reads TGTGCCAGCAGCTTAGGCCCGGTAGGGGGCACTGAAGCTTTCTTT. Its translation is CASSLGPVGGTEAFF.

This clone has only a few counts. The identical CDR3 is also encoded by other nucleotide sequences in the sample. The rearrangement uses TRBV4-1 and TRBJ1-2; no clear D gene. CDR1 and CDR2 from the germline V gene are MGHRA and YSYEKL. Trimming stripped 0 bases from V and 5 bases from J, with 13 bases between. CDR3 length equals 15 residues. The CDR3 DNA follows: TGCGCCAGCAGCCAAGATCGAGGTCTTCGGTATGGCTACACCTTC. Translation gives CASSQDRGLRYGYTF.

This chain links TRBV6-5 with TRBJ2-7, with TRBD1 matching over 8 bases. The V gene's germline CDR1 is MNHEY and CDR2 SVGAGI. Germline trimming cut 2 bases from V and 5 bases from J; bases unmatched to any gene: 5. This CDR3 region has 14 residues. The CDR3 protein is CASSYPGQVHEQYF. The CDR3 nucleotides read TGTGCCAGCAGTTACCCGGGACAGGTCCACGAGCAGTACTTC.

This CDR3 reads CASISYWDYGYTF. The CDR3 DNA follows: TGTGCCAGTATTTCGTACTGGGACTATGGCTACACCTTC. The chain recombines TRBV19 with TRBJ1-2; D is unresolved. This CDR3 contains 13 residues. Trimming stripped 7 bases from V and 3 bases from J, with 12 bases between. Germline V gives CDR1 LNHDA, CDR2 SQIVND (reference sequence).

CDR3 sequence reads: CASSSIAGEGETQYF. For the CDR3, the DNA is TGTGCCAGCAGTTCCATAGCGGGAGAGGGAGAGACCCAGTACTTC. This chain connects TRBV28 to TRBJ2-5; 9 bases are a match to TRBD2. The V segment lost 4 bases and the J segment 4 bases; nucleotides outside the gene matches: 7. Germline CDR1 and CDR2: MDHEN and SYDVKM. The length of the CDR3 is 15 residues.